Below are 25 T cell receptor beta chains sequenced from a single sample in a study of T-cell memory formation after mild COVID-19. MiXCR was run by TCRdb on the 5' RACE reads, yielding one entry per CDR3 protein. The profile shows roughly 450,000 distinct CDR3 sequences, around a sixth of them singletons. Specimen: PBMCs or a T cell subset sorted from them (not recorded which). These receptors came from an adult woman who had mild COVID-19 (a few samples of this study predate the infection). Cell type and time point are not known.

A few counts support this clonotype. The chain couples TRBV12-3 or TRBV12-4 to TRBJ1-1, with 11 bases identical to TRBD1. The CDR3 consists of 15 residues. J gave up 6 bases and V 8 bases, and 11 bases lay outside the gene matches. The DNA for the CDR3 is TGTGCCAGCCACTGGACAGGGGGCGTTGGGTCTGAAGCTTTCTTT. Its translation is CASHWTGGVGSEAFF.

The CDR3: CASSRPTSGRDEQFF. CDR3 in DNA: TGTGCCAGCAGCCGCCCGACTAGTGGGAGGGATGAGCAGTTCTTC. V is TRBV6-5 and J is TRBJ2-1; 7 nucleotides align to TRBD2. Germline V gives CDR1 MNHEY, CDR2 SVGAGI. The V and J ends lost 6 bases and 8 bases, in that order; junction bases with no gene match: 13. This CDR3 comprises 15 residues.

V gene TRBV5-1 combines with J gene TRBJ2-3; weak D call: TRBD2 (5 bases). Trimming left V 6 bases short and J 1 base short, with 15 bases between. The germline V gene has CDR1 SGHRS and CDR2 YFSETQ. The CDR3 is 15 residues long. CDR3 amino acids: CASTREGGGTDTQYF. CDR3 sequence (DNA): TGCGCCAGCACCCGAGAAGGAGGCGGCACAGATACGCAGTATTTT.

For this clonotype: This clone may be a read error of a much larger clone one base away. The CDR3: CSAKMGWGALVNEQFF. The CDR3 DNA is TGCAGTGCTAAGATGGGCTGGGGGGCTTTGGTAAATGAGCAGTTCTTC. This chain uses TRBV20-1 with TRBJ2-1; D is possibly TRBD1 or TRBD2 (6 bases each). CDR3 length: 16 residues. Germline V gene data show CDR1 as DFQATT and CDR2 as SNEGSKA (reference sequence). V lost 4 bases and J 7 bases, leaving 23 bases between the germline ends.

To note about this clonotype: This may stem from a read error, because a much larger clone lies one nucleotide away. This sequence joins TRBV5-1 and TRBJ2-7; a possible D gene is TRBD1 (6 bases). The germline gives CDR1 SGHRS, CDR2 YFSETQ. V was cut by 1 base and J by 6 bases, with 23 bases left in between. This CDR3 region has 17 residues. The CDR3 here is CASSLCDPGAPRSEQYF. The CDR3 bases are TGCGCCAGCAGCTTGTGTGACCCAGGGGCCCCGAGGAGCGAGCAGTACTTC.

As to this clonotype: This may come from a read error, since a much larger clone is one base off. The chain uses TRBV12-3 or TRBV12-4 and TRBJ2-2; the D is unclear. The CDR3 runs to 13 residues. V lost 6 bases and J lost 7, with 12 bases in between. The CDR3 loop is CASRPVWNGELFF. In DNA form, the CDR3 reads TGTGCCAGCAGACCCGTCTGGAACGGGGAGCTGTTTTTT.

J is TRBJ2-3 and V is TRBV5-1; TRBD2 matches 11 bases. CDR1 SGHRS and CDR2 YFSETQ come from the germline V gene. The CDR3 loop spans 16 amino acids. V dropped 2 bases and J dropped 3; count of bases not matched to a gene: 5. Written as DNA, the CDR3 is TGCGCCAGCAGCTTCGGGTGGACTAGCGGGACAGATACGCAGTATTTT. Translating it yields CASSFGWTSGTDTQYF.

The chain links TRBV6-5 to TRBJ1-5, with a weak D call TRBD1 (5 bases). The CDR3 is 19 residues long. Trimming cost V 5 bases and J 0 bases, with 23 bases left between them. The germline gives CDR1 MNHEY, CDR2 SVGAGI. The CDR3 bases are TGTGCCAGCAGTCTGGGGCCGCAGGGACCCGGGTATAGCAATCAGCCCCAGCATTTT. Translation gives CASSLGPQGPGYSNQPQHF.

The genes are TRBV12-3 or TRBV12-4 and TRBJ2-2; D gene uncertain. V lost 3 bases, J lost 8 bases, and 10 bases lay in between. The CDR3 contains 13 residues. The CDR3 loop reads CASSFNLGGELFF. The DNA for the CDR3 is TGTGCCAGCAGTTTCAATTTGGGGGGGGAGCTGTTTTTT.

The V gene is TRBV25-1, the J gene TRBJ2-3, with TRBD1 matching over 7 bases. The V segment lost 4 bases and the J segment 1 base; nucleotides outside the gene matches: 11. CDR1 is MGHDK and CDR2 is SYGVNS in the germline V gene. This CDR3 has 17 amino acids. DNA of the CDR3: TGTGCCAGCAGTGGGAGACACCGGCAGGGGGGCACAGATACGCAGTATTTT. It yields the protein CASSGRHRQGGTDTQYF.

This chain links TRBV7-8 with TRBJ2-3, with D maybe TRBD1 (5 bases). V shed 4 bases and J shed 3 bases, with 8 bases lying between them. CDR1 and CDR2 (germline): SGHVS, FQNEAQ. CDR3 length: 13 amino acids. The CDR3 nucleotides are TGTGCCAGCAGCTATCGACAGACAGATACGCAGTATTTT. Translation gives CASSYRQTDTQYF.

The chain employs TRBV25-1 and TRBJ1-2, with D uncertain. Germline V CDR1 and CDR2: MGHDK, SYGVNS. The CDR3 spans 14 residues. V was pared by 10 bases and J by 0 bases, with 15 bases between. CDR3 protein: CATQRAGANYGYTF. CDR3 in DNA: TGTGCCACTCAACGGGCGGGTGCTAACTATGGCTACACCTTC.

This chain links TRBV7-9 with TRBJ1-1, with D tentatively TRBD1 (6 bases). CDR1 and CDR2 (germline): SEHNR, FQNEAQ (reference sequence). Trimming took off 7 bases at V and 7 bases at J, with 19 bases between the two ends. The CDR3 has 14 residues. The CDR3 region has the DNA TGTGCCAGCACCTGGGCTTCAGGGGCATATGAAGCTTTCTTT. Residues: CASTWASGAYEAFF.

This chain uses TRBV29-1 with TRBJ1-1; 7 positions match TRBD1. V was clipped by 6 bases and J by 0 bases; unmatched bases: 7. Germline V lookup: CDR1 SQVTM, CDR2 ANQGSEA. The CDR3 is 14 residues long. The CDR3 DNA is TGCAGCGTCCTCAGGGGGGGCATGAACACTGAAGCTTTCTTT. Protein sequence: CSVLRGGMNTEAFF.

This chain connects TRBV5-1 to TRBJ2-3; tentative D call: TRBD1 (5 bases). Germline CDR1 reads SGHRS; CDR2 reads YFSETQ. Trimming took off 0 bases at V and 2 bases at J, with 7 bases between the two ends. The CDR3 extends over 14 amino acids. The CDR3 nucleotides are TGCGCCAGCAGCTTGGACAGGTTCACAGATACGCAGTATTTT. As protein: CASSLDRFTDTQYF.

The CDR3 DNA reads TGTGCCAGCAGTAAAGACACCGGCACAGATACGCAGTATTTT. Protein: CASSKDTGTDTQYF. The rearrangement joins TRBV12-3 or TRBV12-4 to TRBJ2-3; D uncertain. This CDR3 region has 14 residues. Deletions cut 5 bases from V and 1 base from J, with 10 bases between.

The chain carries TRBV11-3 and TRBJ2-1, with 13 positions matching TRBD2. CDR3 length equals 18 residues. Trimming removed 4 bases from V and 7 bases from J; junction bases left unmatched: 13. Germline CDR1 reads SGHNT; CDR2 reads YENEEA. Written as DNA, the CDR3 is TGTGCCAGCAGCTCCTTGACTAGCGGGAGGTTCATTAGTAATGAGCAGTTCTTC. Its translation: CASSSLTSGRFISNEQFF.

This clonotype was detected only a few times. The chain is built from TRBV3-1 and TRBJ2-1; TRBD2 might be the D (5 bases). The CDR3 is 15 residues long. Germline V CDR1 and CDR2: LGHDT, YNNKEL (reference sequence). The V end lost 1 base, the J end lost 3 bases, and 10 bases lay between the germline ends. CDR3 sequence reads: CASSQGSGLYNEQFF. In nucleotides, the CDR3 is TGTGCCAGCAGCCAAGGCAGCGGACTCTACAATGAGCAGTTCTTC.

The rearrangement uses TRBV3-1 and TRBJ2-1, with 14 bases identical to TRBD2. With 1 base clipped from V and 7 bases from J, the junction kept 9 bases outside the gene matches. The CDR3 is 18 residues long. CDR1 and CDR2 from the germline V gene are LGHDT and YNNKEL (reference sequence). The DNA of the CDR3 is TGTGCCAGCAGCCAAGCTTTGACTAGCGGGAGGGAGGCAAATGAGCAGTTCTTC. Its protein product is CASSQALTSGREANEQFF.

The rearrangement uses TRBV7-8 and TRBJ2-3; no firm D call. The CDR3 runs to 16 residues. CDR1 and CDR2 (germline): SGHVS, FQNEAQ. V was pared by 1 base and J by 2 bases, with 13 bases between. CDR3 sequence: CASSLVNDIYTDTQYF. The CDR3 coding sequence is TGTGCCAGCAGCTTAGTTAACGACATATACACAGATACGCAGTATTTT.

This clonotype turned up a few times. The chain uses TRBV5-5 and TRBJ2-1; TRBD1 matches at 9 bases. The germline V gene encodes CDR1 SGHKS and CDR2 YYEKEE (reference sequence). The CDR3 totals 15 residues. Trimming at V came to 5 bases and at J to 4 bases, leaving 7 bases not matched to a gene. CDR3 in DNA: TGTGCCAGCAGGTCCACAGGGGGCAGATACAATGAGCAGTTCTTC. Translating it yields CASRSTGGRYNEQFF.

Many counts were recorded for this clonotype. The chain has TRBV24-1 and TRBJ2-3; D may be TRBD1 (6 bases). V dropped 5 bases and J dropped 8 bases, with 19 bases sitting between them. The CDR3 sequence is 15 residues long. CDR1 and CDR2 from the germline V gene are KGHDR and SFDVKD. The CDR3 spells CATSGGQGFGATQYF. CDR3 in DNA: TGTGCCACCAGTGGGGGCCAGGGGTTTGGGGCTACGCAGTATTTT.

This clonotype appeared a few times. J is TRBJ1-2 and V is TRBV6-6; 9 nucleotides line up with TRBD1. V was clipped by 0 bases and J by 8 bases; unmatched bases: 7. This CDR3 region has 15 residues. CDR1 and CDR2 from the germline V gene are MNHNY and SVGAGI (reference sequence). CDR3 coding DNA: TGTGCCAGCAGTTACTCGACAGGGGGGCTAGGCGGCTACACCTTC. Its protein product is CASSYSTGGLGGYTF.

Here the CDR3 reads CASSATGSSYEQYF. In nucleotides, the CDR3 is TGCGCCAGCAGTGCGACAGGTTCTTCCTACGAGCAGTACTTC. This chain links TRBV5-1 with TRBJ2-7; D may be TRBD1 (6 bases). The V end was cut by 5 bases, the J end by 1 base, with 13 bases between. Germline CDR1 and CDR2: SGHRS and YFSETQ. The CDR3 loop spans 14 amino acids.

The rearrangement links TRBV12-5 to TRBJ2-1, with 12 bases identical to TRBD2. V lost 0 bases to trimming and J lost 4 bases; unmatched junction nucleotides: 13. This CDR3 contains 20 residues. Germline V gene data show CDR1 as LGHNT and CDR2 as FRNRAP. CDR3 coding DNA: TGTGCTAGTGGTTTGGTACGTCTAGCGGGAGGGCCCCCCGAGTACAATGAGCAGTTCTTC. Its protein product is CASGLVRLAGGPPEYNEQFF.